This T cell receptor (beta chain) was identified during a study of cytomegalovirus exposure and HLA in healthy donors. The primer mix had 60 Vbeta and 13 Jbeta primers. Clones were read by immunoSEQ multiplex PCR, and TCRdb kept only the in-frame ones, dropping some. Counted here are roughly 120,000 clones, 81% occurring once; the ten biggest clones make up about 3.9%. CDR1 is SGHVS, CDR2 FNYEAQ, per germline. Losses at the gene ends were 5 bases for V and 4 bases for J; bases not matched to a gene: 7. The CDR3 is 14 residues long. The TCR sequence derives from a woman between 25 and 40 years old in good health and CMV-seronegative. Sequencing was performed on PBMCs. The chain uses TRBV7-6 and TRBJ2-5, with TRBD2 matching over 7 bases. DNA of the CDR3: TGTGCCAGCAGCATCGAGGCGGGAGCAGAGACCCAGTACTTC. Its translation is CASSIEAGAETQYF.